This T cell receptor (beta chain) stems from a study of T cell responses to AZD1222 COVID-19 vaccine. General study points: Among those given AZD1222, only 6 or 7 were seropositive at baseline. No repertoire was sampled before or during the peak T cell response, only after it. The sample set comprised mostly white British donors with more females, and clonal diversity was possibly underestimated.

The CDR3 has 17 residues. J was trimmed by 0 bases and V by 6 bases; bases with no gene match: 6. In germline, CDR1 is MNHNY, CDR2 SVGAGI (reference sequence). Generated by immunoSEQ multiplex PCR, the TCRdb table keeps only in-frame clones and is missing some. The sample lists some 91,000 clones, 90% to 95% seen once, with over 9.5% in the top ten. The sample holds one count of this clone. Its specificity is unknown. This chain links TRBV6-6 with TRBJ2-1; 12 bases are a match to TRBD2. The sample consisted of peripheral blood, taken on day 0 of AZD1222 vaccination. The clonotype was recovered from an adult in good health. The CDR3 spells CASRRLAGASSYNEQFF. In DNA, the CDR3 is TGTGCCAGCAGACGACTAGCGGGGGCCAGCTCCTACAATGAGCAGTTCTTC.